Below, one T cell receptor beta chain is given with its context. No antigen is known for it. Method: immunoSEQ multiplex PCR; TCRdb's copy keeps in-frame clones and lacks some. The sample holds around 170,000 clones, around nine tenths seen once. The data were obtained in a study of T cell responses to AZD1222 COVID-19 vaccine. General study findings and limits: Distributed over spike, vaccine-associated CD4 TCRs predominated at 160-218 and 743-854. White British people made up most donors, females outnumbered males, and clonal diversity was possibly underestimated. Spike-specific TCR breadth and depth went up after people got two AZD1222 doses.

Germline assignment: CDR1 SGHTA and CDR2 FQGNSA. V was cut by 0 bases and J by 0 bases, with 12 bases left in between. There are 17 residues in the CDR3. The chain joins TRBV7-2 to TRBJ2-4; D is unclear. The source material was peripheral blood, sampled 28 days after the second AZD1222 dose. This sequence originates from an adult who received the AZD1222 COVID-19 vaccine. The CDR3 loop is CASSLAWWVGAKNIQYF. The CDR3 DNA is TGTGCCAGCAGCTTAGCGTGGTGGGTAGGAGCCAAAAACATTCAGTACTTC.